This T cell receptor beta chain originates from a study of T cell responses to AZD1222 COVID-19 vaccine (dated by TCRdb to 2020 to 2022). With respect to the entire study: A total of around 240 trial participants underwent TCR sequencing, of whom about 210 had received two doses of AZD1222 and some 25 had received two doses of the MenACWY control vaccine. Trial participants were enrolled into age subgroups of 18-55, 56-69 and 70-plus years, which contained about 150, 28 and 57 TCR-sequenced participants, respectively. Study-wide conclusions, independent of this receptor: The vaccine-associated CD4 TCRs covered the entire spike protein, and the dominant responses fell in regions 160-218 and 743-854. Only a handful of AZD1222 recipients were SARS-CoV-2 seropositive at baseline, limiting conclusions about previously exposed vaccinees. Participants were mostly white British, with more females than males. The authors suggested clonal diversity may have been underestimated. A significant rise in spike-specific TCR breadth and depth was observed after two AZD1222 doses relative to day 0 and relative to MenACWY recipients. Nearly half of unique spike-specific TCRs reportedly recognized epitopes outside regions mutated in the B.1.351 and B.1.1.7 variants. Because no day 14 peak-response samples were available, the repertoires could be characterized only after the peak T cell response. The 56-69-year group was small, and its depth increase did not reach significance, likely because of low power.

Sample time point, as interpreted from the label and publication: about 28 days (+/-7) after the second vaccine dose. Because spike-specific TCR depth and breadth did not differ between the two schedules, AZD1222 recipients who got a second dose at roughly 4 weeks were pooled with those who got a second dose at roughly 12 weeks. Vaccinee samples were obtained from the UK trials COV001 and COV002, which included a single-blind randomized controlled phase 2/3 trial of AZD1222 (ChAdOx1 nCoV-19) in healthy adults. For TCRbeta chain sequencing, PBMC samples from trial participants were taken at day 0 and at day 28 after the second dose. The V and J ends are trimmed by 2 bases and 5 bases, leaving 10 bases between them. Taken from the germline V gene (reference sequence), the CDR1 and CDR2 loops are GTSNPN and SVGIG. The CDR3 sequence holds 13 residues, the cysteine and phenylalanine included. The read is trimmed to its CDR3 DNA, 39 bases read in frame from base 1.

Of note for this clone: The clone's antigen remains unknown. No per-base quality is available; no much larger clone lies one base away.

The CDR3 regions of human TCRbeta chains were subjected to immunosequencing. The original methods were these. TCRs in the repertoires were compared against a reference library of SARS-CoV-2-specific TCRs that had been generated with the MIRA antigen-specificity platform. Breadth was defined as the fraction of unique TCRs that were SARS-CoV-2-associated, and depth was defined as the fraction of total T cells that were SARS-CoV-2-associated. Using the MIRA data, every spike-specific TCR was mapped to the spike region that the TCR reacted to and assigned to either a CD4 or a CD8 class. Log10-transformed breadth and depth values were compared by one-way ANOVA with Sidak's multiple comparisons tests. In its TCRdb copy, this immuneACCESS table keeps in-frame sequences only and misses some clones. Where compared with another copy, unresolved V genes explain less than half of these, and the others have no known cause. That table gives V, J and clone size, and the DNA gave D and trimming. This sample comprises 90,000 to 110,000 clones, roughly nine tenths of them detected only once. About two fifths of the sample comes from the top ten.

The chain is made from TRBV30 and TRBJ2-1; the D region may be TRBD1 or TRBD2, each matching 5 bases equally. This receptor was obtained from an adult who received the AZD1222 COVID-19 vaccine. The sequencing used peripheral blood, collected 28 days after the second AZD1222 dose. The CDR3 loop reads CAWSRWDDNEQFF. The DNA sequence reads TGTGCCTGGAGTAGGTGGGACGACAATGAGCAGTTCTTC.